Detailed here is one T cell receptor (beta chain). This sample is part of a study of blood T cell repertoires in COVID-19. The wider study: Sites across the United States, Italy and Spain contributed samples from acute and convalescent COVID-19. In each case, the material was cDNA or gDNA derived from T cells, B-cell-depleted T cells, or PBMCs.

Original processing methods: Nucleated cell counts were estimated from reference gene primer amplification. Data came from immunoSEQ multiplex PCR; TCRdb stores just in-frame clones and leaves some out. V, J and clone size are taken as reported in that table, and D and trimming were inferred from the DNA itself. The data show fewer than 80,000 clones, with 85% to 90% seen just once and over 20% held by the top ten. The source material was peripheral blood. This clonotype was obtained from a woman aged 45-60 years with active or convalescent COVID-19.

Written as DNA, the CDR3 is TGTGCCAGCAGTGGAGTAGCACAAGAGACCCAGTACTTC. Translated, it gives CASSGVAQETQYF. The chain employs TRBV2 and TRBJ2-5; no definite D call. The CDR3 has 13 amino acids. V lost 4 bases and J lost 2, with 8 bases in between. The germline CDR1 and CDR2 sequences are SNHLY and FYNNEI.